This T cell receptor beta chain was captured in a study of response to subunit inactivated influenza vaccine (dated by TCRdb to the late 2010s). Regarding the complete study: The study used deep quantitative T cell receptor repertoire profiling to track responses to a trivalent subunit inactivated influenza vaccine. What the authors observed across the whole study: It was suggested by the authors that each seasonal influenza vaccination may recruit only a limited number of new T cells.

The receptor library was made with RT-PCR. The listed sequencing device is Illumina HiSeq 2500. Clones were called with MiXCR by TCRdb after fastp trimmed the public reads at Q25, and only in-frame beta chains were retained. Each record represents a unique CDR3 protein, reported with the most common genes and DNA among its rows. The sample data list more than 600,000 distinct CDR3 sequences, and about 18% of these were observed just once. Of the sample, 11% falls within the top ten clones. Reading from cysteine to phenylalanine, the CDR3 counts 13 amino acids. Only the CDR3 DNA is retained, 39 bases long and in frame from the first base. The germline V gene sets CDR1 to KGHDR and CDR2 to SFDVKD. V drops 4 bases and J drops 7 bases, leaving 12 bases in between. To note about this clonotype: The clone's antigen remains unknown. Nothing much larger sits one base from this clone, and base qualities are not available.

The chain is made from TRBV24-1 and TRBJ1-2, with an unclear D gene assignment. The origin of this receptor is a man aged 50 or older who received an inactivated influenza vaccine. Donor details come from another sample of the same person, matched by shared clones. Sequences were derived from PBMCs from blood, sampled 4 to 6 days after vaccination. The nucleotide sequence reads TGTGCCACCAGTGAATGGGCAGGCAGTGGCTACACCTTC. Translated, it gives CATSEWAGSGYTF.